This T cell receptor (beta chain) was documented in a study of vaccination and CD4 T cells after COVID-19. As regards this clonotype: What it binds is unknown.

Sequencing of cultured CD4+ T cell DNA used the Oncomine TCR Beta short-read assay. Investigators obtained genomic DNA by extraction from cultured CD4+ T cells. TCRdb re-derived calls from the PCR reads in MiXCR, one entry per CDR3 protein. The sample carries some 14,000 distinct CDR3 sequences, roughly 55% recorded once. CDR1 and CDR2 from the germline V gene are LNHNV and YYDKDF (reference sequence). This CDR3 comprises 16 residues. V was clipped by 1 base and J by 0 bases, with 13 bases between them. Treatment specified: approximately nine-day PBMC culture with coronavirus spike peptide pools or control peptides (ViraFEST assay).

The sequencing sample was made of CD4+ T cells from blood, cultured in vitro. The TCR comes from a human donor who had recovered from COVID-19. The rearrangement links TRBV15 to TRBJ2-7; the D gene is possibly TRBD2 (7 bases). DNA for the CDR3: TGTGCCACCAGCAGAGCCGGGGGGCCCTCCTCCTACGAGCAGTACTTC. It codes for CATSRAGGPSSYEQYF.